This T cell receptor (beta chain) was found in a study of cytomegalovirus exposure and HLA in healthy donors. As for the study in general: Samples from HLA-typed donors yielded around 85 million unique TCRs in an early data release.

This PCR relied on a set of 60 Vbeta primers and 13 Jbeta primers. In the study's own analysis: The count from a later analysis was some 80 million unique TCR beta chains, 9 million to 12 million of them shared. The assay was immunoSEQ multiplex PCR, and TCRdb's table has in-frame clones only and misses some. V, J and clone size are those of that table, while D and trimming were read from the DNA. The table has around 98,000 clones, about 81% seen once. The germline CDR1 and CDR2 sequences are MDHEN and SYDVKM. Trimming removed 3 bases at V and 3 bases at J, with 9 bases between. The length of the CDR3 is 13 residues. The study, taken as a whole, reports: It was reportedly the case that the classifier diagnosed cytomegalovirus status with high specificity and sensitivity. In a later analysis, a missense DCLRE1C variant was linked to TCR beta V- and J-gene trimming.

With regard to this clone: Its antigen is not identified.

This sequence was found in a man aged 40-49 years in good health and CMV-seronegative. The sample was PBMCs. The chain recombines TRBV28 with TRBJ2-7; D unclear. The DNA for the CDR3 is TGTGCCAGCAGTTTGGCTTCTCTCTACGAGCAGTACTTC. Its protein is CASSLASLYEQYF.